Following are 17 T cell receptor beta chains from one sample sequenced in a study of blood T cell repertoires in COVID-19. Profiling relied on immunoSEQ multiplex PCR, and the TCRdb table lists in-frame clones only, not all of them. The sample yields 90,000 to 120,000 clones, 70% to 90% seen once. Sequencing input: peripheral blood. The receptors originated from an older woman with acute or convalescent COVID-19.

This rearrangement joins TRBV20-1 to TRBJ2-7; TRBD2 matches at 12 bases. Germline V gene lookup returns CDR1 DFQATT and CDR2 SNEGSKA (reference sequence). With V trimmed by 3 bases and J by 3 bases, 12 bases remained unmatched. The CDR3 covers 17 residues. The CDR3 nucleotides read TGCAGTGCTAGTGGCCCTAGCGGGAGGGCCGCTGGCTACGAGCAGTACTTC. This translates into CSASGPSGRAAGYEQYF.

The chain is built from TRBV7-9 and TRBJ1-5; TRBD1 might be the D (5 bases). The CDR3 runs to 13 residues. The germline V gene encodes CDR1 SEHNR and CDR2 FQNEAQ (reference sequence). Trimming took 8 bases from V and 7 from J, leaving 15 bases between them. CDR3 DNA sequence: TGTGCCAGCGGAGGCCAGGGAGGGCAGCCCCAGCATTTT. This encodes CASGGQGGQPQHF.

V gene TRBV7-9 combines with J gene TRBJ2-7; D call uncertain. From germline, CDR1 is SEHNR and CDR2 FQNEAQ (reference sequence). CDR3 length: 13 residues. Trimming left V 2 bases short and J 6 bases short, with 11 bases between. The CDR3: CASSLIGASEQYF. DNA for the CDR3: TGTGCCAGCAGCTTAATTGGTGCCAGCGAGCAGTACTTC.

In its sample, this clone was seen once. In DNA form, the CDR3 reads TGTGCCAGTAGTACCGGGATCACAGATACGCAGTATTTT. Its protein is CASSTGITDTQYF. The chain links TRBV19 to TRBJ2-3; D is possibly TRBD2 (5 bases). The CDR3 covers 13 residues. Trimming took 4 bases from V and 2 from J, leaving 7 bases between them. Germline CDR1 reads LNHDA; CDR2 reads SQIVND (reference sequence).

The J gene is TRBJ1-6, the V gene TRBV10-2, with D possibly TRBD1 on 5 matching bases. Germline V CDR1 and CDR2: WSHSY, SAAADI. V was trimmed by 6 bases and J by 10 bases, leaving 10 bases between them. CDR3 length: 12 amino acids. The DNA for the CDR3 is TGCGCCAGCAGAGGAGGGGAATCACCCCTCCACTTT. Its translation: CASRGGESPLHF.

The chain couples TRBV5-1 to TRBJ1-5, with TRBD1 matching over 7 bases. The CDR3 is 15 residues long. The V gene's germline CDR1 is SGHRS and CDR2 YFSETQ. The ends lost 4 bases at V and 3 bases at J; junction bases unmatched: 7. The CDR3 is CASSPDGQANQPQHF. The CDR3 DNA sequence: TGCGCCAGCAGCCCTGACGGACAGGCCAATCAGCCCCAGCATTTT.

This chain links TRBV23-1 with TRBJ1-5; D not certain. TRBV23-1 is annotated as an ORF whose role is uncertain. The CDR3 is 15 amino acids. Trimming shortened V by 3 bases and J by 0 bases, and 9 bases separated the two germline ends. The CDR3, as DNA: TGCGCCAGCAGTCACGGACGGGATAGCAATCAGCCCCAGCATTTT. Translation: CASSHGRDSNQPQHF.

The chain uses TRBV6-6 and TRBJ2-1; 8 positions agree with TRBD2. Trimming at V came to 4 bases and at J to 0 bases, leaving 5 bases not matched to a gene. Per germline, CDR1 MNHNY and CDR2 SVGAGI (reference sequence). The CDR3 runs 16 residues. CDR3 bases: TGTGCCAGCAGTTCAGCGGGAGCCGCCTCCTACAATGAGCAGTTCTTC. Translating it yields CASSSAGAASYNEQFF.

The chain joins TRBV3-1 (or the pseudogene TRBV3-2) to TRBJ2-1, with D unresolved. V dropped 1 base and J dropped 4 bases, with 11 bases sitting between them. Looked up from germline, CDR1 is LGHDT and CDR2 is YNNKEL (reference sequence). The CDR3 is made up of 15 amino acids. The CDR3 DNA sequence: TGTGCCAGCAGCCAAGTTAGCAGCCCGTACAATGAGCAGTTCTTC. It translates to CASSQVSSPYNEQFF.

The rearrangement uses TRBV11-1 and TRBJ1-2; 9 bases fit TRBD1. Per the germline V gene, CDR1 is SGHAT and CDR2 is FQDESV (reference sequence). The CDR3 is 14 residues long. Trimming at V came to 6 bases and at J to 3 bases, leaving 5 bases not matched to a gene. CDR3 residues: CASRPQGADYGYTF. As DNA, the CDR3 is TGTGCCAGCAGACCACAGGGGGCTGACTATGGCTACACCTTC.

This chain links TRBV5-8 with TRBJ2-2; 8 bases are a match to TRBD1. The germline V gene has CDR1 SGHTS and CDR2 YDEGEE. The CDR3 covers 15 residues. The V gene end was trimmed by 6 bases and the J gene end by 4 bases; junction bases not matched to a gene: 8. This chain's CDR3 is CASTQGQAITGELFF. DNA of the CDR3: TGTGCCAGCACCCAGGGACAGGCCATCACCGGGGAGCTGTTTTTT.

Here the CDR3 reads CASSLDSLPPQPQHF. CDR3 coding DNA: TGTGCCAGCAGCTTGGATAGTCTCCCCCCTCAGCCCCAGCATTTT. V usage is TRBV5-4 and J usage is TRBJ1-5; D gene uncertain. The germline V gene encodes CDR1 SGHNT and CDR2 YYREEE (reference sequence). Trimming stripped 0 bases from V and 6 bases from J, with 13 bases between. The CDR3 loop spans 15 amino acids.

This clone has only one observation. The V gene is TRBV5-1, the J gene TRBJ2-5; maybe TRBD2 (5 bases). The CDR3 covers 13 residues. Trimming removed 5 bases from V and 1 base from J, with 9 bases in between. Germline CDR1 reads SGHRS; CDR2 reads YFSETQ. The CDR3 loop reads CASRMGVQETQYF. CDR3 coding DNA: TGCGCCAGCAGAATGGGAGTCCAAGAGACCCAGTACTTC. Full variable domain (missing parts from reference TRBV5-1 and TRBJ2-5): KAGVTQTPRYLIKTRGQQVTLSCSPISGHRSVSWYQQTPGQGLQFLFEYFSETQRNKGNFPGRFSGRQFSNSRSEMNVSTLELGDSALYLCASRMGVQETQYFGPGTRLLVL.

The rearrangement uses TRBV6-5 and TRBJ1-1; D is possibly TRBD1 (6 bases). CDR1 MNHEY and CDR2 SVGAGI come from the germline V gene. Trimming cost V 6 bases and J 2 bases, with 16 bases left between them. This CDR3 comprises 15 residues. CDR3 DNA: TGTGCCAGCAGGTCCAGTGGGGGGGCCAACACTGAAGCTTTCTTT. Amino acids: CASRSSGGANTEAFF.

The chain links TRBV5-1 to TRBJ2-1; 14 bases line up with TRBD2. Trimming took 3 bases from V and 7 from J; bases not matched to a gene: 6. Looked up from germline, CDR1 is SGHRS and CDR2 is YFSETQ. The CDR3 covers 16 residues. The CDR3 DNA follows: TGCGCCAGCAGCTGGGGACTAGCGGGAGTATCTAATGAGCAGTTCTTC. It specifies CASSWGLAGVSNEQFF.

V usage is TRBV7-9 and J usage is TRBJ1-1, with D possibly TRBD1 on 6 matching bases. The CDR3 runs 14 residues. V dropped 5 bases and J dropped 1 base, with 11 bases sitting between them. CDR1 is SEHNR and CDR2 is FQNEAQ in the germline V gene (reference sequence). This CDR3 is CASSLGAQNTEAFF. CDR3 nucleotide sequence: TGTGCCAGCAGCCTGGGGGCTCAGAACACTGAAGCTTTCTTT.

The chain joins TRBV7-2 to TRBJ2-3; weak D call: TRBD1 (6 bases). V lost 5 bases and J 8 bases, leaving 14 bases between the germline ends. Germline assignment: CDR1 SGHTA and CDR2 FQGNSA. The CDR3 has 13 amino acids. CDR3: CASSPRGGGTQYF. The CDR3 nucleotides are TGTGCCAGCAGCCCCAGAGGGGGTGGTACGCAGTATTTT.